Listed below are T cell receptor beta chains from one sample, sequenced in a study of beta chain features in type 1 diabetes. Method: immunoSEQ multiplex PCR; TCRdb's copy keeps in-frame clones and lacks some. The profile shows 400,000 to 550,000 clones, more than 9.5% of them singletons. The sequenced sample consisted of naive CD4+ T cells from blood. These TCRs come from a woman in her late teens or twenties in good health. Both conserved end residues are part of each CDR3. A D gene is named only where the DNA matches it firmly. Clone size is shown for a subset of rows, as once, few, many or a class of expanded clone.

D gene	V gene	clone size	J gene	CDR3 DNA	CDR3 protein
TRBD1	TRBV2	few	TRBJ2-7	TGTGCCACCACTCTGCACAGGGGGATCAACGAGCAGTACTTC	CATTLHRGINEQYF
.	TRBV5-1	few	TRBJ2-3	TGCGCCAGCAGCTTGGCATCGGGCACAGATACGCAGTATTTT	CASSLASGTDTQYF
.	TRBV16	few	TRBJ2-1	TGTGCCAGCATGCCCAGGGGGGGAGTCTCCTACAATGAGCAGTTCTTC	CASMPRGGVSYNEQFF
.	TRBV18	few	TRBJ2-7	TGTGCCAGCTCACTCTTCGGGTTAACGACCTACGAGCAGTACTTC	CASSLFGLTTYEQYF
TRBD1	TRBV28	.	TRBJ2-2	TGTGCCAGCAGTAGGACAGGGTCGTTGGCCGGGGAGCTGTTTTTT	CASSRTGSLAGELFF
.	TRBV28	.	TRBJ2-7	TGTGCCAGCACGCGGACACGTTACTTC	CASTRTRYF
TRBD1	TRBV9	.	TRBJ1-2	TGTGCCAGCAGCGCAGAGGACAGGGGGCCCTTGGGCTATGGCTACACCTTC	CASSAEDRGPLGYGYTF
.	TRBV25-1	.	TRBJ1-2	TGTGCCAGCAGCCGTTTGGAGGGGGACTATGGCTACACCTTC	CASSRLEGDYGYTF
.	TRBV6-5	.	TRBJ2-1	TGTGCCAGCAGTTACACCGACAGGCTGTACAATGAGCAGTTCTTC	CASSYTDRLYNEQFF
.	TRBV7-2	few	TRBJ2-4	TGTGCCAGTTTGGATGGGATTTACAAAAACATTCAGTACTTC	CASLDGIYKNIQYF
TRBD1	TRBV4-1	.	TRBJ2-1	TGCGCCAGCAGCCAAGGGCAGGGGGCGTTCGATGAGCAGTTCTTC	CASSQGQGAFDEQFF
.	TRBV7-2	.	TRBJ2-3	TGTGCCAGCAGCTCGTTGGGCCGAAGCACAGATACGCAGTATTTT	CASSSLGRSTDTQYF
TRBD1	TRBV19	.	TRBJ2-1	TGTGCCAGTAACAGGGGTATGTATAATGAGCAGTTCTTC	CASNRGMYNEQFF
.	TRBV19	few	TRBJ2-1	TGTGCCAGTAGTATGCTATCTGGAGCCCGTAACAATGAGCAGTTCTTC	CASSMLSGARNNEQFF
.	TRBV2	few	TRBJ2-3	TGTGCCACCCATATGAGGGGAGCCACAGATACGCAGTATTTT	CATHMRGATDTQYF
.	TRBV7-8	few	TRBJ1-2	TGTGCCAGCAGCCCTCGTCTCGGGGTTTTCGGTGGCTACACCTTC	CASSPRLGVFGGYTF
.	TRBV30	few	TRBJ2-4	TGTGCCTGGAGTGTAATTGGGGGAGCCACTATTCAGTACTTC	CAWSVIGGATIQYF
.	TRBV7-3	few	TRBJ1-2	TGTGCCAGCAGCTTAACTGGGATCCGCTACACCTTC	CASSLTGIRYTF
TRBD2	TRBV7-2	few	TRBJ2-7	TGTGCCAGCAGCTCCAGTCTAGCGGGTTACGAGCAGTACTTC	CASSSSLAGYEQYF
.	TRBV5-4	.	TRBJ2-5	TGTGCCAGCAGCCACCCCGGGGAAGGAGAGACCCAGTACTTC	CASSHPGEGETQYF
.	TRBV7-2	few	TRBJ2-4	TGTGCCAGCAGCTTCACCAGGGTCGGCATTCAGTACTTC	CASSFTRVGIQYF
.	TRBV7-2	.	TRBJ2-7	TGTGCCAGCAGCTCACCTAGGGATACTAGGACGGTTGTCTTC	CASSSPRDTRTVVF
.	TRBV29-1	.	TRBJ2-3	TGCAGCGTGGCACGGGATACGCAGTATTTT	CSVARDTQYF
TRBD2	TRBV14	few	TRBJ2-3	TGTGCCAGCAGCCAAGGCGCCGGGACTAGACACACAGATACGCAGTATTTT	CASSQGAGTRHTDTQYF
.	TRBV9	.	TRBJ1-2	TGTGCCAGCAGTAGGGAGGTCTATGGCTACACCTTC	CASSREVYGYTF
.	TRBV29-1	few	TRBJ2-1	TGCAGCGTTGGAAGTACCTACAATGAGCAGTTCTTC	CSVGSTYNEQFF
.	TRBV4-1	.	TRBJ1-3	TGCGCCAGCAGCCATGCACAGGGCTCTGGAAACACCATATATTTT	CASSHAQGSGNTIYF
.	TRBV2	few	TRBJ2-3	TGTGCCAGCGGAGCCTTCACTTTGGATACGCAGTATTTT	CASGAFTLDTQYF